A single sample is the source of the 9 T cell receptor beta chains below, sequenced in a study of shared clonotypes between healthy human individuals. Measured with immunoSEQ multiplex PCR; TCRdb has only the in-frame clones, and not every one. The sample yields about 2.4 million clones, over 85% seen once. The sample was naive CD4+ T cells from PBMCs. As to subset: CD45RA+ positively selected. These receptor sequences come from a man aged 18 to 30 in good health. Some clones in this sample may be carry-over from other donors' samples.

CDR3 coding DNA: TGTGCCAGCAGCTTGGGGAAAACTGGAAACACCATATATTTT. This codes for CASSLGKTGNTIYF. The chain employs TRBV5-8 and TRBJ1-3; D not certain. This CDR3 contains 14 residues. With 0 bases removed from V and 2 bases from J, the gap between germline ends came to 6 bases. Germline values: CDR1 SGHTS, CDR2 YDEGEE.

This clone was seen a few times. Other nucleotide sequences from this sample produce the same CDR3. The rearrangement links TRBV18 to TRBJ2-2; the D is unclear. V was clipped by 0 bases and J by 5 bases, with 1 base between them. Germline assignment: CDR1 KGHSH and CDR2 LQKENI. The CDR3 has 12 residues. The DNA of the CDR3 is TGTGCCAGCTCACCACCGACCGGGGAGCTGTTTTTT. Translation gives CASSPPTGELFF.

The rearrangement joins TRBV10-3 to TRBJ2-7; D ambiguous. V was cut by 6 bases and J by 6 bases, with 18 bases left in between. Germline CDR1 reads ENHRY; CDR2 reads SYGVKD. The CDR3 totals 14 residues. CDR3 loop: CAISGSYRGGEQYF. Here the CDR3 DNA reads TGTGCCATCAGCGGGTCTTACAGAGGCGGCGAGCAGTACTTC.

The chain employs TRBV19 and TRBJ2-7; D unresolved. This CDR3 region has 13 residues. Germline V gene lookup returns CDR1 LNHDA and CDR2 SQIVND (reference sequence). Trimming pared 3 bases from V and 3 bases from J, leaving 9 bases between. In DNA, the CDR3 is TGTGCCAGTAGTATCCAGACCAACTACGAGCAGTACTTC. Translating it yields CASSIQTNYEQYF. Drawing the rest from reference TRBV19 and TRBJ2-7, the complete variable domain is DGGITQSPKYLFRKEGQNVTLSCEQNLNHDAMYWYRQDPGQGLRLIYYSQIVNDFQKGDIAEGYSVSREKKESFPLTVTSAQKNPTAFYLCASSIQTNYEQYFGPGTRLTVT.

The CDR3 DNA follows: TGTGCCTGGACCGCGGACCCCACTATTGGCTACACCTTC. As protein: CAWTADPTIGYTF. The V gene is TRBV30, the J gene TRBJ1-2; D remains ambiguous. The CDR3 is 13 amino acids. The V end lost 4 bases, the J end lost 7 bases, and 16 bases lay between the germline ends. Germline loops: CDR1 GTSNPN, CDR2 SVGIG (reference sequence).

This rearrangement joins TRBV9 to TRBJ2-3, with 11 nucleotides matching TRBD2. CDR1 and CDR2 (germline): SGDLS, YYNGEE. The CDR3 is 16 amino acids. J lost 3 bases, V lost 2 bases, and 5 bases had no gene match. The CDR3 DNA reads as TGTGCCAGCAGCGTCGGGACTAGCGGTTGGACAGATACGCAGTATTTT. This sequence encodes CASSVGTSGWTDTQYF.

The chain uses TRBV28 and TRBJ2-3; 10 nucleotides align to TRBD2. The V gene end was trimmed by 5 bases and the J gene end by 2 bases; junction bases not matched to a gene: 10. This CDR3 has 17 amino acids. CDR1 and CDR2 from the germline V gene are MDHEN and SYDVKM. For the CDR3, the DNA is TGTGCCAGCAGTCCACCTCTAGCGGGAGAGTCCACAGATACGCAGTATTTT. Translated, it gives CASSPPLAGESTDTQYF.

This clone is a singleton in its sample. The identical CDR3 is also encoded by other nucleotide sequences in the sample. The chain carries TRBV18 and TRBJ2-7; 7 bases are shared with TRBD1. Unmatched junction bases numbered 2, after V lost 3 bases and J lost 0 bases. CDR1 is KGHSH, CDR2 LQKENI, per germline. The CDR3 totals 14 residues. The CDR3 loop is CASSPTGTSYEQYF. The CDR3 bases are TGTGCCAGCTCACCGACAGGGACCTCCTACGAGCAGTACTTC.

The chain is built from TRBV29-1 and TRBJ2-3; the D is unclear. The CDR3 totals 13 residues. Germline V CDR1 and CDR2: SQVTM, ANQGSEA. Trimming took 6 bases from V and 2 from J, leaving 12 bases between them. CDR3 sequence: CSVTGLYTDTQYF. In DNA, the CDR3 is TGCAGCGTGACCGGGCTATACACAGATACGCAGTATTTT.